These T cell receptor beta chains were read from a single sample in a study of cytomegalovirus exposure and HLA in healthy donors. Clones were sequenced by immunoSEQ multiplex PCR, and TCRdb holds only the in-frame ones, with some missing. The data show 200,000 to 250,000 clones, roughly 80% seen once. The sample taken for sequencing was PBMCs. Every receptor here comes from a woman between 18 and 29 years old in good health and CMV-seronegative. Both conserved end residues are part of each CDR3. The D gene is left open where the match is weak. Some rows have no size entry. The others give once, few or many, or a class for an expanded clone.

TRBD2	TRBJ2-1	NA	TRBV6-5	CASRPLTSGHNEQFF	TGTGCCAGCAGACCGCTGACTAGCGGCCACAATGAGCAGTTCTTC
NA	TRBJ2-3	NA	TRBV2	CATSRGARTDTQYF	TGTGCCACCTCCCGCGGGGCGAGGACAGATACGCAGTATTTT
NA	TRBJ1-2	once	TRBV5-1	CASSNRGIGDYGYTF	TGCGCCAGCAGCAACCGGGGCATCGGCGACTATGGCTACACCTTC
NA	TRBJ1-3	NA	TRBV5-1	CASSRDSSSGNTIYF	TGCGCCAGCAGCCGGGACTCCAGCTCTGGAAACACCATATATTTT
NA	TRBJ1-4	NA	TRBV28	CASSQFIKGTNEKLFF	TGTGCCAGCAGCCAATTTATAAAGGGGACTAATGAAAAACTGTTTTTT
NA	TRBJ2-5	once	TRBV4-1	CASSQATKYQETQYF	TGCGCCAGCAGCCAGGCCACTAAGTACCAAGAGACCCAGTACTTC
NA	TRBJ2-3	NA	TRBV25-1	CASSEFGRGADTQYF	TGTGCCAGCAGTGAATTTGGCAGGGGGGCGGATACGCAGTATTTT
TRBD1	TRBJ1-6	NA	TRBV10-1	CASSLPDRDYNSPLHF	TGCGCCAGCAGTCTGCCCGACAGGGACTATAATTCACCCCTCCACTTT
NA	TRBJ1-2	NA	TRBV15	CATSSAMGATYGYTF	TGTGCCACCAGCTCAGCGATGGGGGCTACCTATGGCTACACCTTC
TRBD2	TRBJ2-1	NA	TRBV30	CAWSVERGNNEQFF	TGTGCCTGGAGTGTCGAGCGGGGAAACAATGAGCAGTTCTTC
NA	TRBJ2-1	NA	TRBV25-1	CASSGPALHYNEQFF	TGTGCCAGCAGTGGGCCAGCCCTGCACTACAATGAGCAGTTCTTC
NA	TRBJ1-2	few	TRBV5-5	CASSSEAGTPYGYTF	TGTGCCAGCAGCTCCGAGGCAGGGACACCCTATGGCTACACCTTC
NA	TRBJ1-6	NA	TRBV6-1	CASSGRPTAHYNSPLHF	TGTGCCAGCAGTGGGAGACCGACAGCCCATTATAATTCACCCCTCCACTTT
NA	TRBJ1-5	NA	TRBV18	CASSPPNQPQHF	TGTGCCAGCTCACCACCTAATCAGCCCCAGCATTTT
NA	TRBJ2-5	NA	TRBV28	CASGLPRTQYF	TGTGCCAGCGGCCTTCCTAGGACCCAGTACTTC
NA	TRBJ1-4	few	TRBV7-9	CASSYGGPDEKLFF	TGTGCCAGCAGCTACGGGGGCCCCGATGAAAAACTGTTTTTT
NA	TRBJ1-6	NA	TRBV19	CASTTGSYSPLHF	TGTGCCAGTACCACAGGTTCATATTCACCCCTCCACTTT
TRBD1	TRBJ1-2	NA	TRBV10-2	CASSESWGQGFDGYTF	TGCGCCAGCAGTGAGTCTTGGGGACAGGGGTTTGATGGCTACACCTTC
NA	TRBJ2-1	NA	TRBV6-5	CASSTDRGTYNEQFF	TGTGCCAGCAGTACGGACAGAGGGACCTACAATGAGCAGTTCTTC
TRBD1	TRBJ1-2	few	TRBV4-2	CASSQGQNYGYTF	TGTGCCAGCAGCCAGGGACAGAACTATGGCTACACCTTC
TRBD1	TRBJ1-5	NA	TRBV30	CAWSWAGQGDQPQHF	TGTGCCTGGAGTTGGGCGGGACAGGGCGATCAGCCCCAGCATTTT
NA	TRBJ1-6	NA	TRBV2	CASSGQGGSPLHF	TGTGCCAGCAGTGGGCAGGGTGGTTCACCCCTCCACTTT
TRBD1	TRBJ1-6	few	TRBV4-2	CASSQTAGQGASPLHF	TGTGCCAGCAGCCAAACCGCGGGACAGGGGGCTTCACCCCTCCACTTT
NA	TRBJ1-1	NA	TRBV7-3	CASSLFQNTEAFF	TGTGCCAGCAGCTTATTCCAGAACACTGAAGCTTTCTTT
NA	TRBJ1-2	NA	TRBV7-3	CASRPSGPTGGYTF	TGTGCCAGCAGACCTTCCGGGCCCACGGGCGGCTACACCTTC
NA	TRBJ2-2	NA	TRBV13	CASSSDTTNTGELFF	TGTGCCAGCAGCTCGGACACCACGAACACCGGGGAGCTGTTTTTT
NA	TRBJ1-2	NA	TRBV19	CASSIGFSYGYTF	TGTGCCAGTAGTATTGGGTTTAGCTATGGCTACACCTTC
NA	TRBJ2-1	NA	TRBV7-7	CASSLRAVGEQFF	TGTGCCAGCAGCTTACGCGCCGTCGGTGAGCAGTTCTTC
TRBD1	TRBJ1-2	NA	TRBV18	CASSPAGQGSGYTF	TGTGCCAGCTCACCAGCTGGACAGGGAAGTGGCTACACCTTC
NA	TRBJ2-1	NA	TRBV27	CASTSGPDPYNEQFF	TGTGCCAGCACCTCGGGCCCCGACCCCTACAATGAGCAGTTCTTC
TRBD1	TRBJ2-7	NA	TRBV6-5	CASSPRGLNYEQYF	TGTGCCAGCAGCCCTAGGGGGCTAAACTACGAGCAGTACTTC
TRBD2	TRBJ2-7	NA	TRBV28	CASSPVLAGTYEQYF	TGTGCCAGCAGTCCCGTTCTAGCGGGAACCTACGAGCAGTACTTC
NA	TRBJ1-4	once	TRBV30	CAWSGRGVSLNEKLFF	TGTGCCTGGAGTGGCCGGGGAGTATCCTTAAATGAAAAACTGTTTTTT
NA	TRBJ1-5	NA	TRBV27	CASTPREPQHF	TGTGCCAGCACCCCCCGTGAGCCCCAGCATTTT
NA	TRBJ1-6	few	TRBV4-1	CASSHGTISSPLHF	TGCGCCAGCAGCCATGGCACCATATCTTCACCCCTCCACTTT
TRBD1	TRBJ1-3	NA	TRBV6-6	CASSLPGTAGNTIYF	TGTGCCAGCAGTCTACCTGGGACAGCTGGAAACACCATATATTTT
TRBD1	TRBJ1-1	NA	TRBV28	CASRTTGPPEAFF	TGTGCCAGCAGAACGACAGGGCCCCCTGAAGCTTTCTTT